This T cell receptor beta chain appears in the sequencing data of a study of cytotoxic CD8 clonotypes in ibrutinib-treated CLL. Whole-study context: Response samples were taken after a median of approximately 11 months on treatment, range 6 to 36. Study-level points and caveats: Upon ibrutinib response clonality rose, and upon progression it fell back toward baseline.

As to this clone: Its antigen remains unidentified.

The CDR3 is 12 residues long. V gave up 4 bases and J gave up 7 bases; unmatched junction bases: 2. Germline values: CDR1 SGHNT, CDR2 YYREEE (reference sequence). Deep sequencing aimed at 1 in 200,000 to 1 in 1 million T cells' resolution. Only in-frame clones appear in the TCRdb table, and some are missing; sequencing was by immunoSEQ multiplex PCR. The sample lists under 150,000 clones; roughly 84% were seen once. The TCR comes from a human donor with chronic lymphocytic leukemia. The sample here was PBMCs, taken after 24 months of ibrutinib treatment. The chain is built from TRBV5-4 and TRBJ2-1; 7 bases agree with TRBD1. The chain's CDR3 is CASSGGQNEQFF. Here the CDR3 DNA reads TGTGCCAGCAGCGGGGGACAGAATGAGCAGTTCTTC.